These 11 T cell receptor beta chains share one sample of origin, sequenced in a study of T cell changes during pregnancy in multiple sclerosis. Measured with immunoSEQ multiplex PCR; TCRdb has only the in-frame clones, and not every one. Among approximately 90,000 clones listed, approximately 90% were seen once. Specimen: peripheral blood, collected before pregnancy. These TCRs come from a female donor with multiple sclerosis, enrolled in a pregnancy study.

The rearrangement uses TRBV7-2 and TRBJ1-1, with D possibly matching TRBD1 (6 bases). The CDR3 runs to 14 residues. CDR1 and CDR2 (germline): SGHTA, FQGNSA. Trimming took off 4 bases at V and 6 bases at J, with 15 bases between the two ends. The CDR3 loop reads CASSYQQGKAEAFF. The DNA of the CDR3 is TGTGCCAGCAGCTACCAACAGGGAAAGGCTGAAGCTTTCTTT.

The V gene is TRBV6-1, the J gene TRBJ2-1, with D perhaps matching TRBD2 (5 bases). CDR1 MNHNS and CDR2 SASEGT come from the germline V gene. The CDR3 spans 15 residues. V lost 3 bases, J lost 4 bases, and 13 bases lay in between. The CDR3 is CASSEASFGYNEQFF. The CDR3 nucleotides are TGTGCCAGCAGTGAGGCTAGCTTCGGATACAATGAGCAGTTCTTC.

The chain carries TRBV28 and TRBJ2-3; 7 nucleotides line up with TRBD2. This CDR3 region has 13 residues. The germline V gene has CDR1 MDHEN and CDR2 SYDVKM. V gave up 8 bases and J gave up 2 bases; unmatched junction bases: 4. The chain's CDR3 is CASLGLDTDTQYF. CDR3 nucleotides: TGTGCCAGCTTAGGACTAGACACAGATACGCAGTATTTT.

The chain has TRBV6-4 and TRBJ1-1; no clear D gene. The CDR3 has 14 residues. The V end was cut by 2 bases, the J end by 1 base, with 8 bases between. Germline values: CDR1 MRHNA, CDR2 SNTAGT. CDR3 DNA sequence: TGTGCCAGCAGTGACGGGCAGACGAACACTGAAGCTTTCTTT. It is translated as CASSDGQTNTEAFF.

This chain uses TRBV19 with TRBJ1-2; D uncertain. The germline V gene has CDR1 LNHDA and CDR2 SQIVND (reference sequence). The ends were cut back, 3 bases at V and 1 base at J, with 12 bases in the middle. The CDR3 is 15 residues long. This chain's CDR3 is CASSMDQLGNYGYTF. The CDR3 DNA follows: TGTGCCAGTAGTATGGATCAGCTAGGTAACTATGGCTACACCTTC.

The CDR3 DNA follows: TGCGCCAGCAGCCAGTATGGGAGGGACGAGCAGTACTTC. This codes for CASSQYGRDEQYF. The chain joins TRBV4-3 to TRBJ2-7; 7 nucleotides match TRBD2. The CDR3 is 13 amino acids. CDR1 and CDR2 from the germline V gene are LGHNA and YSLEER. The trim removed 3 bases at V and 5 bases at J, leaving 4 bases unmatched.

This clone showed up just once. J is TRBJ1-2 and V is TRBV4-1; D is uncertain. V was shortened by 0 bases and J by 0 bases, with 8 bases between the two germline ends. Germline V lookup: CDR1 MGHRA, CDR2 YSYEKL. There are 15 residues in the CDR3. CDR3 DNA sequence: TGCGCCAGCAGCCAAGACGAGATGCCTAACTATGGCTACACCTTC. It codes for CASSQDEMPNYGYTF.

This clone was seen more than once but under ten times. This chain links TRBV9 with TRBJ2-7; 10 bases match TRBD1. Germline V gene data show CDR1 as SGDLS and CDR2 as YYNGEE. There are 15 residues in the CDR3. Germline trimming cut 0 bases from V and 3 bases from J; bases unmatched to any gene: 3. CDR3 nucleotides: TGTGCCAGCAGCGTAGCGACAGGGGGCGTCTACGAGCAGTACTTC. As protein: CASSVATGGVYEQYF.

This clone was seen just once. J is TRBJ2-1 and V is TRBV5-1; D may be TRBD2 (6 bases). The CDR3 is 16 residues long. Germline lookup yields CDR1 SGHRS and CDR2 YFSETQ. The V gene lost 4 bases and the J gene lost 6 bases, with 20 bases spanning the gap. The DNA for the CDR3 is TGCGCCAGCAGCCCGACCGGGAGCCAGGGCGGCAATGAGCAGTTCTTC. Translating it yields CASSPTGSQGGNEQFF.

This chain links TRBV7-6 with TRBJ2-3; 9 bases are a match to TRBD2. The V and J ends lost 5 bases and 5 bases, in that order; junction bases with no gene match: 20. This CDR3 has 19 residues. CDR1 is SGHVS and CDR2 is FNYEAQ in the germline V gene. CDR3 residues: CASSVPGTSTSTTLDTQYF. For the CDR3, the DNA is TGTGCCAGCAGCGTCCCCGGGACTAGCACTTCTACTACACTAGATACGCAGTATTTT.

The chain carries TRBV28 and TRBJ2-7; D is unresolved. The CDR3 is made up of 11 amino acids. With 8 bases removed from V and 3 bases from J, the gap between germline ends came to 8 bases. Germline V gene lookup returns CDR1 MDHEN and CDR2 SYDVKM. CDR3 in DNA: TGTGCCAGCCATAGCTTCTACGAGCAGTACTTC. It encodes CASHSFYEQYF.